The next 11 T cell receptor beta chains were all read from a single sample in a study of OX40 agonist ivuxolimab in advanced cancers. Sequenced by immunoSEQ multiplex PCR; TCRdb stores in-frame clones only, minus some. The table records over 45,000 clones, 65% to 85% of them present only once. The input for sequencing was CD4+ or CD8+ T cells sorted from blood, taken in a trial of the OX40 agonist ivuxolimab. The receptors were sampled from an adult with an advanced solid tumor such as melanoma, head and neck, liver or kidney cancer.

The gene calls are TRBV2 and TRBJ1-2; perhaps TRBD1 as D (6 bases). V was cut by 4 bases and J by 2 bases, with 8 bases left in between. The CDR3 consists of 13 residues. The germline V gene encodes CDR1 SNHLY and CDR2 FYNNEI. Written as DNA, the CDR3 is TGTGCCAGCAGTGCGCAGGGGAACTATGGCTACACCTTC. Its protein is CASSAQGNYGYTF.

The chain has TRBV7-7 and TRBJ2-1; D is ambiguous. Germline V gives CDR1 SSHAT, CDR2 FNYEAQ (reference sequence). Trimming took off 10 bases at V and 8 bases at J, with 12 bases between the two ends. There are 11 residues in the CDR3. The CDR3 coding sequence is TGTGCCACCTTCTCGGGCTATGAGCAGTTCTTC. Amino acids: CATFSGYEQFF.

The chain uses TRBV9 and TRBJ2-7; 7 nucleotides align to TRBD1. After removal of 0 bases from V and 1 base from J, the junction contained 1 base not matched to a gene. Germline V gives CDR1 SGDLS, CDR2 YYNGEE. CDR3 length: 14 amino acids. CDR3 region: CASSVGDSSYEQYF. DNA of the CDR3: TGTGCCAGCAGCGTAGGGGACAGTTCCTACGAGCAGTACTTC.

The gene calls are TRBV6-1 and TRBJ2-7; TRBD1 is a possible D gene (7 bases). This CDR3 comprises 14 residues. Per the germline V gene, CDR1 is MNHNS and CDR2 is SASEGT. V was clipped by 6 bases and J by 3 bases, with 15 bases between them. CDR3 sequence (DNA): TGTGCCAGCAGGGGGGGACAGAACTACTACGAGCAGTACTTC. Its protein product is CASRGGQNYYEQYF.

Written as DNA, the CDR3 is TGCGCCAGCAGCTCCAACAACAGACAAGAGACCCAGTACTTC. It specifies CASSSNNRQETQYF. The J gene is TRBJ2-5, the V gene TRBV5-1; D is unclear. The CDR3 contains 14 residues. Trimming removed 3 bases from V and 2 bases from J, with 11 bases in between. Per germline, CDR1 SGHRS and CDR2 YFSETQ. The variable domain in full, completed from reference TRBV5-1 and TRBJ2-5, reads KAGVTQTPRYLIKTRGQQVTLSCSPISGHRSVSWYQQTPGQGLQFLFEYFSETQRNKGNFPGRFSGRQFSNSRSEMNVSTLELGDSALYLCASSSNNRQETQYFGPGTRLLVL.

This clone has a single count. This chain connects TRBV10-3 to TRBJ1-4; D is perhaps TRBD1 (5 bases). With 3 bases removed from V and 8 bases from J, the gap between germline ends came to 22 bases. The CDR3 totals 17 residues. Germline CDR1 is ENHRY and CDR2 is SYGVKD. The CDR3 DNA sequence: TGTGCCATCAGTGAATTCGGCAGGGATGAGGCTCGGGAAAAACTGTTTTTT. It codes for CAISEFGRDEAREKLFF.

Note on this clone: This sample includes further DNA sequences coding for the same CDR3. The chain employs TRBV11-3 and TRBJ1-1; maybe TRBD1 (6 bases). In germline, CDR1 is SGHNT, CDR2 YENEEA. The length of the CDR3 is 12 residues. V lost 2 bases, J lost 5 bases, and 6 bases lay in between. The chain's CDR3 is CASSLTGTEAFF. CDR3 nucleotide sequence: TGTGCCAGCAGCTTAACAGGGACTGAAGCTTTCTTT.

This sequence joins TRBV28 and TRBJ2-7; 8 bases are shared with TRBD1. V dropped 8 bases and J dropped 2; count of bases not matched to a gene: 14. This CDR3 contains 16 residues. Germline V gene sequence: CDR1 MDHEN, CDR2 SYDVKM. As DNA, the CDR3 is TGTGCCAGCTCGGCTACTTACGGACAGGGCACCTACGAGCAGTACTTC. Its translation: CASSATYGQGTYEQYF.

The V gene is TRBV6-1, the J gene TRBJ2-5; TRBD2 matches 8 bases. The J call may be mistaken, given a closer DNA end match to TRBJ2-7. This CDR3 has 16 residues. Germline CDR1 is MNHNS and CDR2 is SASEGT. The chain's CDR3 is CASSEVSPAGVSEQYF. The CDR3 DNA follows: TGTGCCAGCAGTGAAGTAAGTCCAGCGGGAGTAAGCGAGCAGTACTTC.

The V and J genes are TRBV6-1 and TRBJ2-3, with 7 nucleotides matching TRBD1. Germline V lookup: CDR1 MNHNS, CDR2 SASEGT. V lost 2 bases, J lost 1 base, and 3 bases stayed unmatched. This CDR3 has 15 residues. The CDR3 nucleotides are TGTGCCAGCAGTGAACGGGGACAGCGCACAGATACGCAGTATTTT. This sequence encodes CASSERGQRTDTQYF.

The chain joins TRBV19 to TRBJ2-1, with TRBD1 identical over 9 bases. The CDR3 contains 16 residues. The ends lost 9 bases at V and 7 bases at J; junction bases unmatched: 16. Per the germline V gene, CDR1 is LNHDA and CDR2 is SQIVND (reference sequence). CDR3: CASRKTGTGNNNEQFF. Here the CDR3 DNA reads TGTGCCAGCAGGAAGACCGGGACAGGGAATAATAATGAGCAGTTCTTC.